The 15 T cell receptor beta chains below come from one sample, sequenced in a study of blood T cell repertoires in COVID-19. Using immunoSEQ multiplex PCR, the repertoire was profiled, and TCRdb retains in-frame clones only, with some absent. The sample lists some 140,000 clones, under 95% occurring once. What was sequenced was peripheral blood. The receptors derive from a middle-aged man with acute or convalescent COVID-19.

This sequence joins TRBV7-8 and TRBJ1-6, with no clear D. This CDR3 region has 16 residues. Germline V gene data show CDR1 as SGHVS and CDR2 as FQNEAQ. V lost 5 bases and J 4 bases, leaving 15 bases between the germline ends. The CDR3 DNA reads TGTGCCAGCAGCCCAGAGGGAGGTCGGTATAATTCACCCCTCCACTTT. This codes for CASSPEGGRYNSPLHF.

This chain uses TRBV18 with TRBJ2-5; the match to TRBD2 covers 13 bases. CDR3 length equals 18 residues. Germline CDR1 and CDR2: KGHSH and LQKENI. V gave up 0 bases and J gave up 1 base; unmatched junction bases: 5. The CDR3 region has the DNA TGTGCCAGCTCACCACCCCGGACTAGCGGGGGAATCCAAGAGACCCAGTACTTC. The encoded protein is CASSPPRTSGGIQETQYF.

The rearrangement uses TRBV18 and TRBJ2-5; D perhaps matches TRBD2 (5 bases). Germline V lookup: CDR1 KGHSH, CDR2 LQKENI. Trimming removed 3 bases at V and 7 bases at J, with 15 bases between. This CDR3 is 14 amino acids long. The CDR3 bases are TGTGCCAGCTCACCTCTTGACGACGGAGGGACCCAGTACTTC. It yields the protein CASSPLDDGGTQYF.

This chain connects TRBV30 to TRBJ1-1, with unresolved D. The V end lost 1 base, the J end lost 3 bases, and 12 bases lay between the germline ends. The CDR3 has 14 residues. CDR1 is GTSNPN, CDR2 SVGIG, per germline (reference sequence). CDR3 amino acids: CAWSADYIDTEAFF. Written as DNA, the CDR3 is TGTGCCTGGAGTGCAGACTATATTGACACTGAAGCTTTCTTT.

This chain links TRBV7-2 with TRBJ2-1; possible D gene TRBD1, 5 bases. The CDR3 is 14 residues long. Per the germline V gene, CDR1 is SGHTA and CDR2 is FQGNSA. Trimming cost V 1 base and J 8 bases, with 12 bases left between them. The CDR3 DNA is TGTGCCAGCAGCTTAGTTCCCCAGGGATATGAGCAGTTCTTC. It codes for CASSLVPQGYEQFF.

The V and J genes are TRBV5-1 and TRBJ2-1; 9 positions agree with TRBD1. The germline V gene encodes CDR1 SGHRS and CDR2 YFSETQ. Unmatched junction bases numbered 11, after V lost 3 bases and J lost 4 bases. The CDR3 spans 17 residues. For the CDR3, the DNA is TGCGCCAGCAGCTCTCGGACAGGGGCCGTGCTATACAATGAGCAGTTCTTC. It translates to CASSSRTGAVLYNEQFF.

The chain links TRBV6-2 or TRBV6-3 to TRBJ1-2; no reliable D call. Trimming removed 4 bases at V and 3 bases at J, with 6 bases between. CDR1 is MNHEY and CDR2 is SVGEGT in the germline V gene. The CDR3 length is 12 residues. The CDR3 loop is CASSFSYYGYTF. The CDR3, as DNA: TGTGCCAGCAGTTTCAGTTACTATGGCTACACCTTC.

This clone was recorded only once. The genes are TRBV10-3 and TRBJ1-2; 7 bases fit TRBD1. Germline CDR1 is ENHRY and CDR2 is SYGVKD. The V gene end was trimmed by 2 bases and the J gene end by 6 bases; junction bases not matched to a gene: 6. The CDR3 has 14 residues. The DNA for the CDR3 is TGTGCCATCAGTGAGGCCAGGGGGGATGATGGCTACACCTTC. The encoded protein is CAISEARGDDGYTF.

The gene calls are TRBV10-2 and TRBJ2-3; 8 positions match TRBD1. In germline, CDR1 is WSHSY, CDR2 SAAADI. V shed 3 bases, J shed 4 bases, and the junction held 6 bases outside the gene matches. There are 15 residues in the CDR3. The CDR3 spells CASSENRGWADTQYF. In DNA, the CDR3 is TGCGCCAGCAGTGAAAACAGGGGGTGGGCAGATACGCAGTATTTT.

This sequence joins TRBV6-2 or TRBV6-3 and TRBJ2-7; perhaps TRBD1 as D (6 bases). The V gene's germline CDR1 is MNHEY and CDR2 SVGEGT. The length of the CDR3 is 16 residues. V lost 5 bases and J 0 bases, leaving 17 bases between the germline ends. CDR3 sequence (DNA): TGTGCCAGCAGTCACCGGGGACAAAGGAGCTCCTACGAGCAGTACGTC. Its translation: CASSHRGQRSSYEQYV.

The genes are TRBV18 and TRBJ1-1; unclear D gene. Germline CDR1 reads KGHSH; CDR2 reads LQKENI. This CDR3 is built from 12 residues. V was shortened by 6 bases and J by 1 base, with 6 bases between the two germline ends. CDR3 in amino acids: CASSSSNTEAFF. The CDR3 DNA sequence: TGTGCCAGCTCTTCCTCGAACACTGAAGCTTTCTTT.

In nucleotides, the CDR3 is TGTGCCAGTATGGAGACAGGGAAAACCGGGGAGCTGTTTTTT. Its protein is CASMETGKTGELFF. J is TRBJ2-2 and V is TRBV19, with 7 bases matching TRBD1. V lost 7 bases to trimming and J lost 5 bases; unmatched junction nucleotides: 7. CDR1 and CDR2 (germline): LNHDA, SQIVND (reference sequence). The CDR3 is 14 residues long.

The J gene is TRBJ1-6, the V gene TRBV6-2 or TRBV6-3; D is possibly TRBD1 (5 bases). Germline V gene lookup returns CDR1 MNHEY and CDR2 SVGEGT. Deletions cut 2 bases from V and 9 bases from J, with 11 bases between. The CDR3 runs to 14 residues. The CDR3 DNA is TGTGCCAGCAGTTACGGGGGGAATGGTTCACCCCTCCACTTT. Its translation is CASSYGGNGSPLHF.

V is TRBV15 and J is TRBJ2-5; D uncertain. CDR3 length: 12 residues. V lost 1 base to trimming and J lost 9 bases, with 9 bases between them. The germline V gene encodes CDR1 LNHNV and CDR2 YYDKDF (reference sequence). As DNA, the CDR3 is TGTGCCACCAGCAGAGTTGGTCGAGCCCAGTACTTC. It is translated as CATSRVGRAQYF.

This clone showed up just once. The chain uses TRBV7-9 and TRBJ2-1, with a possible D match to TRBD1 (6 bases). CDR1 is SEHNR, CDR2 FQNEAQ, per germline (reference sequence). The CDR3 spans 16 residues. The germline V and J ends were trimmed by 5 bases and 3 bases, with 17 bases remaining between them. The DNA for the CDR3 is TGTGCCAGCAGCCCCAAGACAGGTACCCTCTACAATGAGCAGTTCTTC. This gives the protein CASSPKTGTLYNEQFF.